This TCR beta chain was obtained from a study of shared clonotypes between healthy human individuals. V lost 6 bases and J 1 base, leaving 9 bases between the germline ends. CDR3 length: 13 amino acids. Per the germline V gene, CDR1 is SNHLY and CDR2 is FYNNEI. Investigators spread the genomic DNA of each subset evenly over several immunoSEQ plates. The protocol was immunoSEQ multiplex PCR, while the TCRdb copy is restricted to in-frame clones and leaves out a portion. Of millions of clones listed, just over 90% were seen once; the top ten hold around 0.14%. V is TRBV2 and J is TRBJ1-1; D is unresolved. Sequencing was carried out using naive CD4+ T cells sorted from blood. Subset meaning: CD45RA+ positively selected. The TCR sequence derives from a man between 18 and 29 years old in good health. The CDR3 DNA follows: TGTGCCAGCAGCGGTAACGCGAACACTGAAGCTTTCTTT. This translates into CASSGNANTEAFF.